The 23 T cell receptor beta chains below were found in one sample sequenced in a study of cytomegalovirus exposure and HLA in healthy donors. The PCR had 60 Vbeta and 13 Jbeta primers. Clones were read by immunoSEQ multiplex PCR, and TCRdb kept only the in-frame ones, dropping some. The table shows 280,000 or so clones, with approximately 90% occurring only once. Material: PBMCs. These receptors all come from a young woman in good health and CMV-seronegative.

This rearrangement joins TRBV14 to TRBJ1-2, with 11 nucleotides matching TRBD1. The V and J ends lost 0 bases and 5 bases, in that order; junction bases with no gene match: 5. Per germline, CDR1 SGHDN and CDR2 FVKESK. CDR3 size: 16 residues. The DNA for the CDR3 is TGTGCCAGCAGCCAAGATGGACAGGGGGCAAGATATGGCTACACCTTC. It codes for CASSQDGQGARYGYTF. The full variable domain, in which reference TRBV14 and TRBJ1-2 provide the parts outside the CDR3, is EAGVTQFPSHSVIEKGQTVTLRCDPISGHDNLYWYRRVMGKEIKFLLHFVKESKQDESGMPNNRFLAERTGGTYSTLKVQPAELEDSGVYFCASSQDGQGARYGYTFGSGTRLTVV.

The chain links TRBV19 to TRBJ1-2; 9 bases fit TRBD1. This CDR3 region has 19 residues. Germline V gene sequence: CDR1 LNHDA, CDR2 SQIVND (reference sequence). The V gene end was trimmed by 0 bases and the J gene end by 3 bases; junction bases not matched to a gene: 14. The CDR3 DNA follows: TGTGCCAGTAGTATAGATCGATGGCATTCGGGACAGGGTCACTATGGCTACACCTTC. This sequence encodes CASSIDRWHSGQGHYGYTF. Drawing the rest from reference TRBV19 and TRBJ1-2, the complete variable domain is DGGITQSPKYLFRKEGQNVTLSCEQNLNHDAMYWYRQDPGQGLRLIYYSQIVNDFQKGDIAEGYSVSREKKESFPLTVTSAQKNPTAFYLCASSIDRWHSGQGHYGYTFGSGTRLTVV.

V gene TRBV29-1 combines with J gene TRBJ1-2, with no clear D. Germline loops: CDR1 SQVTM, CDR2 ANQGSEA. V lost 4 bases and J lost 8, with 14 bases in between. The CDR3 extends over 12 amino acids. CDR3 region: CSVGSEKTGYTF. CDR3 coding DNA: TGCAGCGTTGGGAGCGAGAAAACGGGCTACACCTTC.

The chain combines TRBV12-5 with TRBJ2-2, with D possibly being TRBD1 (6 bases). This CDR3 has 15 amino acids. Looked up from germline, CDR1 is LGHNT and CDR2 is FRNRAP. V lost 6 bases, J lost 1 base, and 12 bases lay in between. The CDR3 DNA sequence: TGTGCTAGTGGCCCTCGAGGGGGGAACACCGGGGAGCTGTTTTTT. Protein sequence: CASGPRGGNTGELFF.

This clone was found a few times. V usage is TRBV23-1 and J usage is TRBJ1-1, with a weak D call TRBD1 (5 bases). TRBV23-1 is sorted into the ORF group, with uncertain function. V dropped 3 bases and J dropped 3 bases, with 11 bases sitting between them. This CDR3 is built from 14 residues. The CDR3 DNA reads as TGCGCCAGCAGTCACGATAAAGGGGACACTGAAGCTTTCTTT. Translating gives CASSHDKGDTEAFF.

The rearrangement uses TRBV4-2 and TRBJ1-6; 8 positions match TRBD1. The CDR3 contains 19 residues. Germline values: CDR1 LGHNA, CDR2 YNFKEQ. With 1 base clipped from V and 9 bases from J, the junction kept 17 bases outside the gene matches. The CDR3 DNA is TGTGCCAGCAGCCAAGTCAATGCGCTGAGGAACAGGGGGAGTTCACCCCTCCACTTT. Translating gives CASSQVNALRNRGSSPLHF.

This chain connects TRBV28 to TRBJ2-7; the match to TRBD1 covers 10 bases. The length of the CDR3 is 14 residues. The germline V gene has CDR1 MDHEN and CDR2 SYDVKM. Trimming removed 3 bases from V and 6 bases from J; junction bases left unmatched: 5. CDR3 nucleotides: TGTGCCAGCAGTTTTTTGGACAGGGGGGTCGAGCAGTACTTC. Translating gives CASSFLDRGVEQYF.

This clone was observed a handful of times. V is TRBV7-8 and J is TRBJ1-1, with D hard to call. The CDR3 consists of 14 residues. V lost 2 bases, J lost 2 bases, and 9 bases lay in between. Germline CDR1 SGHVS, CDR2 FQNEAQ. The CDR3, as DNA: TGTGCCAGCAGCTTAAGGGAGGAAAACACTGAAGCTTTCTTT. Protein: CASSLREENTEAFF.

J is TRBJ2-2 and V is TRBV2; 12 bases are shared with TRBD2. The V segment lost 6 bases and the J segment 5 bases; nucleotides outside the gene matches: 7. Looked up from germline, CDR1 is SNHLY and CDR2 is FYNNEI. This CDR3 comprises 16 residues. CDR3 in DNA: TGTGCCAGCAGCGAAATAACTAGCGGGGGGACCGGGGAGCTGTTTTTT. Protein product: CASSEITSGGTGELFF.

The chain has TRBV6-6 and TRBJ1-1; perhaps TRBD1 as D (5 bases). V lost 5 bases, J lost 0 bases, and 13 bases lay in between. The CDR3 totals 15 residues. Germline V lookup: CDR1 MNHNY, CDR2 SVGAGI (reference sequence). CDR3: CASSTPRDLNTEAFF. The CDR3 DNA follows: TGTGCCAGCAGTACCCCGAGGGACTTGAACACTGAAGCTTTCTTT.

The chain is built from TRBV27 and TRBJ2-7; 8 bases fit TRBD2. J was trimmed by 4 bases and V by 6 bases; bases with no gene match: 8. CDR3 size: 14 residues. Per the germline V gene, CDR1 is MNHEY and CDR2 is SMNVEV (reference sequence). CDR3 bases: TGTGCCAGCAGAAAACTAGCGGTTTCTTACGAGCAGTACTTC. Translated, it gives CASRKLAVSYEQYF.

The rearrangement links TRBV10-2 to TRBJ1-1; D is possibly TRBD1 (5 bases). The CDR3 loop spans 12 amino acids. Trimming left V 5 bases short and J 11 bases short, with 15 bases between. Looked up from germline, CDR1 is WSHSY and CDR2 is SAAADI. Written as DNA, the CDR3 is TGCGCCAGCAGTTACACGGGGGTGAGTGCTTTCTTT. Amino acids: CASSYTGVSAFF.

This chain links TRBV5-1 with TRBJ1-6; TRBD1 might be the D (5 bases). Germline V lookup: CDR1 SGHRS, CDR2 YFSETQ. CDR3 length: 13 residues. Trimming removed 0 bases at V and 7 bases at J, with 5 bases between. CDR3: CASSLEGNSPLHF. The CDR3 nucleotides read TGCGCCAGCAGCTTGGAGGGGAATTCACCCCTCCACTTT.

This clone was detected once. The chain links TRBV20-1 to TRBJ1-2, with D possibly being TRBD1 (5 bases). The CDR3 has 11 amino acids. V lost 3 bases to trimming and J lost 9 bases, with 11 bases between them. Germline V gene data show CDR1 as DFQATT and CDR2 as SNEGSKA (reference sequence). CDR3 bases: TGCAGTGCTAGTTTTCAGGGTAGCTACACCTTC. This gives the protein CSASFQGSYTF.

This sequence joins TRBV13 and TRBJ2-5, with TRBD2 matching 9 bases. The CDR3 is 17 residues long. V lost 4 bases, J lost 5 bases, and 14 bases stayed unmatched. The V gene's germline CDR1 is PRHDT and CDR2 FYEKMQ (reference sequence). The CDR3 spells CASSSPLGGGAGETQYF. CDR3 bases: TGTGCCAGCAGCTCCCCCCTCGGCGGGGGGGCCGGCGAGACCCAGTACTTC.

V and J are TRBV29-1 and TRBJ1-1; no firm D call. The CDR3 totals 11 residues. Trimming pared 2 bases from V and 2 bases from J, leaving 3 bases between. Germline V CDR1 and CDR2: SQVTM, ANQGSEA. The CDR3 DNA sequence: TGCAGCGTTGAACAAAACACTGAAGCTTTCTTT. Its protein product is CSVEQNTEAFF.

This rearrangement joins TRBV6-5 to TRBJ2-1, with D uncertain. The CDR3 consists of 12 residues. V lost 5 bases, J lost 9 bases, and 11 bases lay in between. Germline CDR1 MNHEY, CDR2 SVGAGI. CDR3 residues: CASSDQEGEQFF. CDR3 coding DNA: TGTGCCAGCAGTGATCAGGAAGGTGAGCAGTTCTTC.

This chain connects TRBV5-1 to TRBJ2-3; 8 positions match TRBD1. The CDR3 is 15 amino acids. The V gene's germline CDR1 is SGHRS and CDR2 YFSETQ. Trimming removed 4 bases from V and 4 bases from J; junction bases left unmatched: 8. CDR3 coding DNA: TGCGCCAGCAGCGGTGGGACAGGCTCGGCAGATACGCAGTATTTT. Amino acid sequence: CASSGGTGSADTQYF.

The chain recombines TRBV7-6 with TRBJ2-2; 7 nucleotides align to TRBD1. V lost 7 bases to trimming and J lost 1 base; unmatched junction nucleotides: 12. The CDR3 covers 17 residues. Per germline, CDR1 SGHVS and CDR2 FNYEAQ. CDR3: CASKGPLGQQNTGELFF. The CDR3 nucleotides read TGTGCCAGCAAGGGACCTCTGGGACAGCAGAACACCGGGGAGCTGTTTTTT. The variable domain in full, with the rest retrieved from reference TRBV7-6 and TRBJ2-2, is GAGVSQSPRYKVTKRGQDVALRCDPISGHVSLYWYRQALGQGPEFLTYFNYEAQQDKSGLPNDRFSAERPEGSISTLTIQRTEQRDSAMYRCASKGPLGQQNTGELFFGEGSRLTVL.

The chain joins TRBV14 to TRBJ2-1, with TRBD1 matching over 8 bases. V was pared by 4 bases and J by 4 bases, with 21 bases of the junction left unmatched. This CDR3 is built from 20 residues. CDR1 is SGHDN and CDR2 is FVKESK in the germline V gene. The CDR3 nucleotides are TGTGCCAGCAGCCCTTTGACTGGACAGGGCCCCCACTTTAGGTACAATGAGCAGTTCTTC. Protein sequence: CASSPLTGQGPHFRYNEQFF.

The chain employs TRBV2 and TRBJ1-5; D is perhaps TRBD1 (6 bases). The CDR3 has 14 amino acids. Trimming removed 7 bases at V and 6 bases at J, with 16 bases between. CDR1 is SNHLY, CDR2 FYNNEI, per germline. The CDR3 reads CASTLLQGRQPQHF. The CDR3 DNA is TGTGCCAGCACGCTTCTACAGGGCCGTCAGCCCCAGCATTTT.

As for this clone: Other nucleotide sequences in the sample specify the same CDR3. This chain joins TRBV5-1 and TRBJ1-2, with TRBD1 matching 9 bases. Per germline, CDR1 SGHRS and CDR2 YFSETQ. The CDR3 extends over 16 amino acids. CDR3 sequence: CASYPGGTGPNYGYTF. The CDR3 DNA reads as TGCGCTAGCTACCCCGGGGGGACAGGGCCTAACTATGGCTACACCTTC.

This chain joins TRBV5-6 and TRBJ1-1; D not certain. Looked up from germline, CDR1 is SGHDT and CDR2 is YYEEEE. The CDR3 is made up of 12 amino acids. With 2 bases removed from V and 3 bases from J, the gap between germline ends came to 5 bases. This CDR3 reads CASSFSDTEAFF. CDR3 in DNA: TGTGCCAGCAGCTTCTCAGACACTGAAGCTTTCTTT.